This passage covers 10 T cell receptor beta chains from one sample sequenced in a study of control samples from healthy donors and cancer patients. TCRdb keeps only in-frame clones here, not all; method: immunoSEQ multiplex PCR. Of some 76,000 clones in the sample, roughly nine tenths were seen once. The sample was PBMCs. The receptors here all came from a woman aged 50 to 65 with colorectal cancer.

V gene TRBV29-1 combines with J gene TRBJ1-1; tentative D call: TRBD1 (5 bases). V lost 4 bases and J lost 8, with 11 bases in between. Germline V CDR1 and CDR2: SQVTM, ANQGSEA. This CDR3 contains 11 residues. The CDR3 spells CSVAWGPEAFF. The CDR3 DNA is TGCAGCGTTGCTTGGGGCCCCGAAGCTTTCTTT.

This clone was seen once. This sequence joins TRBV6-6 and TRBJ1-1; 7 bases map to TRBD1. The CDR3 contains 13 residues. V lost 7 bases to trimming and J lost 5 bases; unmatched junction nucleotides: 7. Germline assignment: CDR1 MNHNY and CDR2 SVGAGI (reference sequence). The CDR3 DNA reads as TGTGCCAGCACCCCGGACAGGAGGACTGAAGCTTTCTTT. Translation gives CASTPDRRTEAFF.

The chain couples TRBV27 to TRBJ1-1; 7 bases are shared with TRBD1. Germline loops: CDR1 MNHEY, CDR2 SMNVEV (reference sequence). Trimming cost V 6 bases and J 4 bases; bases outside gene matches: 5. This CDR3 spans 13 amino acids. CDR3 amino acids: CASRDRPGTEAFF. The CDR3 DNA reads as TGTGCCAGCAGGGACAGGCCGGGCACTGAAGCTTTCTTT.

V gene TRBV4-3 combines with J gene TRBJ2-2; D possibly corresponds to TRBD2 (5 bases). CDR3 length equals 14 residues. The V gene's germline CDR1 is LGHNA and CDR2 YSLEER. Deletions cut 4 bases from V and 4 bases from J, with 10 bases between. CDR3 DNA sequence: TGCGCCAGCAGCCCCGAGGCGGGCACCGGGGAGCTGTTTTTT. The encoded protein is CASSPEAGTGELFF.

This clone came up once. This sequence joins TRBV2 and TRBJ2-5, with TRBD2 matching over 9 bases. With V trimmed by 5 bases and J by 0 bases, 4 bases remained unmatched. From germline, CDR1 is SNHLY and CDR2 FYNNEI. CDR3 length equals 15 residues. Here the CDR3 DNA reads TGTGCCAGCAGTTTAGCGGGGGTGGACCAAGAGACCCAGTACTTC. Encoded protein: CASSLAGVDQETQYF.

This clone has only one observation. V and J are TRBV28 and TRBJ1-2, with 7 bases that match TRBD1. Germline V gives CDR1 MDHEN, CDR2 SYDVKM. CDR3 length: 15 amino acids. V gave up 2 bases and J gave up 4 bases; unmatched junction bases: 7. The chain's CDR3 is CASSLAGQRFYGYTF. CDR3 DNA: TGTGCCAGCAGTTTAGCGGGACAGAGATTCTATGGCTACACCTTC.

The chain links TRBV3-1 (or the pseudogene TRBV3-2) to TRBJ1-1; 8 positions match TRBD1. The CDR3 runs to 17 residues. Losses at the gene ends were 4 bases for V and 1 base for J; bases not matched to a gene: 11. The germline gives CDR1 LGHDT, CDR2 YNNKEL (reference sequence). Here the CDR3 DNA reads TGTGCCAGCAGCCTTCTCGCAGGGGGCACGAGGAACACTGAAGCTTTCTTT. It codes for CASSLLAGGTRNTEAFF.

CDR3 amino acids: CASSFAGGYEQYV. The CDR3, as DNA: TGTGCCAGCAGCTTTGCAGGGGGCTACGAGCAGTACGTC. The chain combines TRBV5-8 with TRBJ2-7; 7 bases match TRBD1. CDR1 is SGHTS, CDR2 YDEGEE, per germline. V lost 2 bases to trimming and J lost 3 bases; unmatched junction nucleotides: 2. This CDR3 is built from 13 residues.

The chain uses TRBV10-3 and TRBJ1-1, with TRBD1 as a possible D gene (5 bases). The CDR3 sequence is 13 residues long. Germline V gives CDR1 ENHRY, CDR2 SYGVKD. V was shortened by 7 bases and J by 7 bases, with 16 bases between the two germline ends. The CDR3 DNA reads TGTGCCATCACCGGTGAGGGGACCCATGAAGCTTTCTTT. This codes for CAITGEGTHEAFF.

The chain joins TRBV5-1 to TRBJ2-5; D remains unclear. Germline values: CDR1 SGHRS, CDR2 YFSETQ. The CDR3 sequence is 13 residues long. Deletions cut 1 base from V and 5 bases from J, with 9 bases between. CDR3 loop: CASSLTARETQYF. CDR3 nucleotides: TGCGCCAGCAGCTTGACGGCGAGGGAGACCCAGTACTTC.